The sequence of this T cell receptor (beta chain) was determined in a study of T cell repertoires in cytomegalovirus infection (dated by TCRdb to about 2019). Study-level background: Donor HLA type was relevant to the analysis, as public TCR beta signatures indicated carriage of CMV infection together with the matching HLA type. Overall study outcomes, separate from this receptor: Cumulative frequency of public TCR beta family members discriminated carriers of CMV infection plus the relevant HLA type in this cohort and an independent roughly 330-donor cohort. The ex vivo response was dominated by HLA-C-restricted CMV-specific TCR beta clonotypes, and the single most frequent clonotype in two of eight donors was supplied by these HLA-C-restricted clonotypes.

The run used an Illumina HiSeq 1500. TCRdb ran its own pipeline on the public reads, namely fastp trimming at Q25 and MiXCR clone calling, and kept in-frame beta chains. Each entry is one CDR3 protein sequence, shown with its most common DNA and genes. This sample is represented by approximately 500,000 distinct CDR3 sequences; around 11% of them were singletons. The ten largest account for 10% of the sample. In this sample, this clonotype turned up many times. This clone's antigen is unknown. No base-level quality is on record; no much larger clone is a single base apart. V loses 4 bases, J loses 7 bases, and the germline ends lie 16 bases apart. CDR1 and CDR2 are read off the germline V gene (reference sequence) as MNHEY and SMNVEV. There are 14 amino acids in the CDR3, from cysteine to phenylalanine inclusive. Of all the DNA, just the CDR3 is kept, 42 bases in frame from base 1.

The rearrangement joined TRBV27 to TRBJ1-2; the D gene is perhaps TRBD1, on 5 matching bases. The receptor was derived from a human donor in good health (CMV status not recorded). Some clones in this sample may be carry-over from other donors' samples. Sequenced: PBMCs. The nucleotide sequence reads TGTGCCAGCAGTTCCCGGGACCCCTGGCGTGGCTACACCTTC. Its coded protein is CASSSRDPWRGYTF.